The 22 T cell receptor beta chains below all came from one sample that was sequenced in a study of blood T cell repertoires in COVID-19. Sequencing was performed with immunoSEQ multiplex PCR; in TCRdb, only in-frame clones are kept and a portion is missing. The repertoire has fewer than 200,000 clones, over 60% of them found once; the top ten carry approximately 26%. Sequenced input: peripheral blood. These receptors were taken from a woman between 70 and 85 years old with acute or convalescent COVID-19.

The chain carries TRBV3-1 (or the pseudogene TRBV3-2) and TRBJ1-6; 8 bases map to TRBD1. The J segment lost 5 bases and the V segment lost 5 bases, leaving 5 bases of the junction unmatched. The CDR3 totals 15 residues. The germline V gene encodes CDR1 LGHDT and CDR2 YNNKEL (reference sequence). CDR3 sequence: CASSYQQGDNSPLHF. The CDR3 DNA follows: TGTGCCAGCAGCTACCAACAGGGGGATAATTCACCCCTCCACTTT.

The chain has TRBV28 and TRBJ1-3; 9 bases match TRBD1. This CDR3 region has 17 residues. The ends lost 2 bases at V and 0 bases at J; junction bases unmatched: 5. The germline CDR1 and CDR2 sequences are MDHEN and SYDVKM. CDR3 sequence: CASSLGTGSNSGNTIYF. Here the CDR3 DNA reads TGTGCCAGCAGTTTAGGGACAGGGAGCAACTCTGGAAACACCATATATTTT.

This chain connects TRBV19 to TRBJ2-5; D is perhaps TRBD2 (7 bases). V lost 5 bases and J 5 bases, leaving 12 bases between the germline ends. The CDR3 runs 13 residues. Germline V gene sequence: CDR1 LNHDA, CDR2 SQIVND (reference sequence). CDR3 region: CASSQGREETQYF. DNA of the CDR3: TGTGCCAGTAGTCAGGGGAGGGAGGAGACCCAGTACTTC.

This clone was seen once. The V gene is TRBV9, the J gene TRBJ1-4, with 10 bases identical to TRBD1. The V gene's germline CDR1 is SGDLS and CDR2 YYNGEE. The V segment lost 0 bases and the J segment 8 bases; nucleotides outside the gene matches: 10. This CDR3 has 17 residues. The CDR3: CASSVDVGTGEDEKLFF. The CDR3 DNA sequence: TGTGCCAGCAGCGTAGATGTTGGGACAGGGGAGGACGAAAAACTGTTTTTT. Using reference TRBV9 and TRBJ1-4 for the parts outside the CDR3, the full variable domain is DSGVTQTPKHLITATGQRVTLRCSPRSGDLSVYWYQQSLDQGLQFLIQYYNGEERAKGNILERFSAQQFPDLHSELNLSSLELGDSALYFCASSVDVGTGEDEKLFFGSGTQLSVL.

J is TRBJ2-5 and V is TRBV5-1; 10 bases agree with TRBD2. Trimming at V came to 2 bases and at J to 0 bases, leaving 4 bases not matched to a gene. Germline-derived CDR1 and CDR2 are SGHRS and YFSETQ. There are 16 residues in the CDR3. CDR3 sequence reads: CASSFSLAGYQETQYF. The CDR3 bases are TGCGCCAGCAGCTTCTCACTAGCGGGGTACCAAGAGACCCAGTACTTC.

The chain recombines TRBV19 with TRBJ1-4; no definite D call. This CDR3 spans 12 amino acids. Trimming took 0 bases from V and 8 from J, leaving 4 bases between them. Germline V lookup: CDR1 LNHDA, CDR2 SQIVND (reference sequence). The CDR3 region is CASSIDREKLFF. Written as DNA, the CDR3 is TGTGCCAGTAGTATAGATCGGGAAAAACTGTTTTTT.

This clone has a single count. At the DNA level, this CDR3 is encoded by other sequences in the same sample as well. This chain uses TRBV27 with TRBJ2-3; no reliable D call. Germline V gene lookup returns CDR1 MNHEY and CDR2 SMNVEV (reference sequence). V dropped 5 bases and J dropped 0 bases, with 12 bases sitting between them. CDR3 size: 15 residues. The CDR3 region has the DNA TGTGCCAGCAGTAACTTATTGGTCAGCACAGATACGCAGTATTTT. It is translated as CASSNLLVSTDTQYF.

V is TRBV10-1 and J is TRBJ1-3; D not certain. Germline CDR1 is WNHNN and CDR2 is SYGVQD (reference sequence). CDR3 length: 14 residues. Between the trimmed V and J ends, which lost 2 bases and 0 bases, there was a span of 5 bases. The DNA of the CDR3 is TGCGCCAGCAGTGAGGACTTCTCTGGAAACACCATATATTTT. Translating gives CASSEDFSGNTIYF.

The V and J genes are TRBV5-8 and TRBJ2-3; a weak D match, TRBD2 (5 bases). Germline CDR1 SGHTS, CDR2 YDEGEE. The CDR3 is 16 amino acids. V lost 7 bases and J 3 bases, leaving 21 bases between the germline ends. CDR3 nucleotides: TGTGCCAGCCCCAACCCCCCGGGGTCTCCAACAGATACGCAGTATTTT. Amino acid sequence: CASPNPPGSPTDTQYF. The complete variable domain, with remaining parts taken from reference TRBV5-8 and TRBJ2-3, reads EAGVTQSPTHLIKTRGQQATLRCSPISGHTSVYWYQQALGLGLQFLLWYDEGEERNRGNFPPRFSGRQFPNYSSELNVNALELEDSALYLCASPNPPGSPTDTQYFGPGTRLTVL.

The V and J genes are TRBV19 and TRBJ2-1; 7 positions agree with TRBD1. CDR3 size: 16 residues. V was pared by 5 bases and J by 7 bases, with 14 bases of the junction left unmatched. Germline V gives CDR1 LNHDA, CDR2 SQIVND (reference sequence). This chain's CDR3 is CASSRRGTVRTNEQFF. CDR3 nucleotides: TGTGCCAGTAGTCGAAGAGGGACAGTCCGTACGAATGAGCAGTTCTTC.

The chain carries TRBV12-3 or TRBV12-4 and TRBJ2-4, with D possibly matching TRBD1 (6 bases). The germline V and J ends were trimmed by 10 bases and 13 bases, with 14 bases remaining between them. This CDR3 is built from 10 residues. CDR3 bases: TGTGCCATCTCAGGTCAGGGGCAGTACTTC. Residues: CAISGQGQYF.

Written as DNA, the CDR3 is TGTGCCAGCAGCTTACAAGCGGGAGACTATGAGCAGTTCTTC. This sequence encodes CASSLQAGDYEQFF. V gene TRBV11-2 combines with J gene TRBJ2-1; 8 bases agree with TRBD2. The germline CDR1 and CDR2 sequences are SGHAT and FQNNGV. The CDR3 loop spans 14 amino acids. V was clipped by 2 bases and J by 8 bases; unmatched bases: 5.

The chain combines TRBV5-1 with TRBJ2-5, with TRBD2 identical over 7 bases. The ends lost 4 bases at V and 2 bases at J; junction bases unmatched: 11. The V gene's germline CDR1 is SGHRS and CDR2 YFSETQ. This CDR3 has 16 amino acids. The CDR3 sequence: CASSESSGAGQETQYF. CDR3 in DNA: TGCGCCAGCAGCGAATCGAGCGGGGCCGGGCAAGAGACCCAGTACTTC.

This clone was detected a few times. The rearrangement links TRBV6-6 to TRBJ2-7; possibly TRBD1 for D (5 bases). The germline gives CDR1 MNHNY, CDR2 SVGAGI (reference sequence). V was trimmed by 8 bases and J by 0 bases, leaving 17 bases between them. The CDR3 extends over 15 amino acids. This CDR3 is CASQLTAGSSYEQYF. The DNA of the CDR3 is TGTGCCAGCCAGTTAACGGCAGGGTCCTCCTACGAGCAGTACTTC.

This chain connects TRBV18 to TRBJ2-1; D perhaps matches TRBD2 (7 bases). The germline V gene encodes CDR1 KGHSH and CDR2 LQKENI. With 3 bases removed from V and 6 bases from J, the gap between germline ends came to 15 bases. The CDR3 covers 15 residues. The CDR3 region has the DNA TGTGCCAGCTCACCCCAAGGGGGAGGGGTCAATGAGCAGTTCTTC. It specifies CASSPQGGGVNEQFF.

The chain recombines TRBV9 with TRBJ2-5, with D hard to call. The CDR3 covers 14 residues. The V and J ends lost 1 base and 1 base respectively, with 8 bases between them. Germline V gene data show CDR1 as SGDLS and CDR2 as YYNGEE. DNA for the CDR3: TGTGCCAGCAGCGTATCTCCGTTCCAAGAGACCCAGTACTTC. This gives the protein CASSVSPFQETQYF.

In DNA form, the CDR3 reads TGCAGCGTTGAAAGTTTGAGGAGCGGGCCCTACAATGAGCAGTTCTTC. This translates into CSVESLRSGPYNEQFF. This chain joins TRBV29-1 and TRBJ2-1; tentatively, D is TRBD2 (6 bases). The CDR3 runs to 16 residues. Germline CDR1 SQVTM, CDR2 ANQGSEA. V lost 2 bases and J 2 bases, leaving 16 bases between the germline ends.

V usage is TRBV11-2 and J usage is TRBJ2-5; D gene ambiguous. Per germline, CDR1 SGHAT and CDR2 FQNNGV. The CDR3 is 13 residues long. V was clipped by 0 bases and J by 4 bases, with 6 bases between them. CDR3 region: CASSLDVVETQYF. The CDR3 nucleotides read TGTGCCAGCAGCTTAGATGTAGTAGAGACCCAGTACTTC. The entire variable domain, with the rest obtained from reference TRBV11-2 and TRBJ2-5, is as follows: EAGVAQSPRYKIIEKRQSVAFWCNPISGHATLYWYQQILGQGPKLLIQFQNNGVVDDSQLPKDRFSAERLKGVDSTLKIQPAKLEDSAVYLCASSLDVVETQYFGPGTRLLVL.

The CDR3 here is CASSSIAGGPHNEQFF. The CDR3 region has the DNA TGTGCCAGCAGCTCCATAGCGGGAGGGCCACACAATGAGCAGTTCTTC. This chain uses TRBV7-9 with TRBJ2-1; the match to TRBD2 covers 11 bases. The CDR3 has 16 residues. Germline V CDR1 and CDR2: SEHNR, FQNEAQ (reference sequence). The V and J ends lost 4 bases and 5 bases, in that order; junction bases with no gene match: 7.

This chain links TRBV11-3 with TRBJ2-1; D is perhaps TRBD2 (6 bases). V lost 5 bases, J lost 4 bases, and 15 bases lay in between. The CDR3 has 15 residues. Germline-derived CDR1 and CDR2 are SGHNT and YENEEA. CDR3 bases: TGTGCCAGCAGCCGGAGAAGCGGGCTTTACAATGAGCAGTTCTTC. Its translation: CASSRRSGLYNEQFF.

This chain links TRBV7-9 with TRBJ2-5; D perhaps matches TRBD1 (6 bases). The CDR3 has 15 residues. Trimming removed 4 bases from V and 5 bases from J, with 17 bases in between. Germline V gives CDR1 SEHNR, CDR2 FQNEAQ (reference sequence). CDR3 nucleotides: TGTGCCAGCAGCTCCCAAGGACAGATTGGGGAGACCCAGTACTTC. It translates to CASSSQGQIGETQYF.

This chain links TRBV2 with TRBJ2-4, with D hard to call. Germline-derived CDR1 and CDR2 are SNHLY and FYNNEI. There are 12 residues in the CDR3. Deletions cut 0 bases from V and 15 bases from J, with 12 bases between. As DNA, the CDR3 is TGTGCCAGCAGTGAAGCCCCCGGTAGTCGGTACTTC. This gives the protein CASSEAPGSRYF.